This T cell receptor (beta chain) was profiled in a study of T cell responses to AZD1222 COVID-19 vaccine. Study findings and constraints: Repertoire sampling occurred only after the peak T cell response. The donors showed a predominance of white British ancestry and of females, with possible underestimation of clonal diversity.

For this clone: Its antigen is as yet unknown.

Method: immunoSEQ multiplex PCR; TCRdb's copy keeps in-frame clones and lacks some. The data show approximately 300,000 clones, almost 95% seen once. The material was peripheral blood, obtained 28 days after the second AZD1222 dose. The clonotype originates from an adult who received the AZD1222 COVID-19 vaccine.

CDR3 DNA: TGTGCCAGCAGCACCCGGACAGGAGCTGATACGCAGTATTTT. This codes for CASSTRTGADTQYF. The genes are TRBV5-6 and TRBJ2-3; TRBD1 matches 7 bases. Losses at the gene ends were 4 bases for V and 6 bases for J; bases not matched to a gene: 8. The length of the CDR3 is 14 residues. Germline CDR1 is SGHDT and CDR2 is YYEEEE.